The 9 T cell receptor beta chains below were found in one sample sequenced in a study of CXCR3-negative and CXCR3-positive naive CD8 T cells. UMI-labeled 5' RACE TRB cDNA libraries were prepared from the cells. No DNA is given; TCRdb re-called the 5' RACE reads and lists each CDR3 protein once. The sample has 130,000 or so distinct CDR3 sequences. Sequencing input: naive CXCR3- CD8+ T cells from blood. Sample subset: CD45RO-CCR7+CD27+CD95- naive CD8+ T cells lacking CXCR3 (TNR3-). These TCRs come from a human donor in good health. Some clones in this sample may be carry-over from other donors' samples.

This rearrangement joins TRBV7-9 to TRBJ1-1; TCRdb calls TRBD1, which cannot be checked without DNA. This CDR3 region has 17 residues. The germline gives CDR1 SEHNR, CDR2 FQNEAQ (reference sequence). The CDR3 loop reads CASSLTTYRGPRTEAFF.

The chain has TRBV7-8 and TRBJ2-1; with no DNA, the TCRdb D assignment of TRBD2 cannot be verified. The CDR3 extends over 16 amino acids. CDR1 is SGHVS, CDR2 FQNEAQ, per germline. The CDR3 protein is CASSSLSGRANNEQFF.

The genes are TRBV19 and TRBJ2-7; the D call of TRBD1 rests on TCRdb alone, since no DNA is present to check it. The germline V gene has CDR1 LNHDA and CDR2 SQIVND (reference sequence). The length of the CDR3 is 14 residues. CDR3 protein: CASSGGTYAYEQYF. Full variable domain (missing parts from reference TRBV19 and TRBJ2-7): DGGITQSPKYLFRKEGQNVTLSCEQNLNHDAMYWYRQDPGQGLRLIYYSQIVNDFQKGDIAEGYSVSREKKESFPLTVTSAQKNPTAFYLCASSGGTYAYEQYFGPGTRLTVT.

The chain couples TRBV7-2 to TRBJ2-2; without DNA, the TCRdb call of TRBD1 cannot be checked. CDR1 is SGHTA, CDR2 FQGNSA, per germline. The CDR3 consists of 15 residues. The chain's CDR3 is CASSFSGMPLGELFF.

The chain uses TRBV29-1 and TRBJ2-1; TCRdb indicates TRBD2, and absent DNA this call remains unverified. The CDR3 is 17 residues long. Germline lookup yields CDR1 SQVTM and CDR2 ANQGSEA. CDR3 sequence reads: CSVEDLLGLAGHNEQFF.

The rearrangement links TRBV27 to TRBJ2-3; TCRdb selects TRBD1, and the lack of DNA leaves this call unchecked. CDR1 is MNHEY, CDR2 SMNVEV, per germline (reference sequence). The CDR3 runs 13 residues. CDR3 region: CASSSASTGPQYF.

The chain links TRBV5-1 to TRBJ2-2; TCRdb lists TRBD2, though no DNA is available to test this call. The CDR3 has 19 amino acids. Germline V CDR1 and CDR2: SGHRS, YFSETQ. This chain's CDR3 is CASSLVAGGFFANTGELFF. The whole variable domain, remainder taken from reference TRBV5-1 and TRBJ2-2, is KAGVTQTPRYLIKTRGQQVTLSCSPISGHRSVSWYQQTPGQGLQFLFEYFSETQRNKGNFPGRFSGRQFSNSRSEMNVSTLELGDSALYLCASSLVAGGFFANTGELFFGEGSRLTVL.

The genes are TRBV5-1 and TRBJ2-1. Germline values: CDR1 SGHRS, CDR2 YFSETQ. The CDR3 loop spans 14 amino acids. This CDR3 is CASSLLDPGNEQFF.

This sequence joins TRBV12-3 or TRBV12-4 and TRBJ2-3; TCRdb calls TRBD2, which cannot be checked without DNA. The CDR3 runs 18 residues. The CDR3 region is CASSTGTSGGPYTDTQYF.